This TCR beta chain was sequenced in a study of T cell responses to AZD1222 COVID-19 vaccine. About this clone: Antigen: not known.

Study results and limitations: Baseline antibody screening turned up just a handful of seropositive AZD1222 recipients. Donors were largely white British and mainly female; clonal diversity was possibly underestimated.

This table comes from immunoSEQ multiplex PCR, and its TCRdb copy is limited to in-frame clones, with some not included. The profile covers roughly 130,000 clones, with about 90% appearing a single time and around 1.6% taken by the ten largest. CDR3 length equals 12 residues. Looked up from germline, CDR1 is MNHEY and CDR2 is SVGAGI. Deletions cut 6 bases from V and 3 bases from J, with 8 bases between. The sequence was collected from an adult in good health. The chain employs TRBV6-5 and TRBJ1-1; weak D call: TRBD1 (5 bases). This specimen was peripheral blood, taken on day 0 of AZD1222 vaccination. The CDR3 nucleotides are TGTGCCAGCAGGGACACGCACACTGAAGCTTTCTTT. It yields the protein CASRDTHTEAFF.